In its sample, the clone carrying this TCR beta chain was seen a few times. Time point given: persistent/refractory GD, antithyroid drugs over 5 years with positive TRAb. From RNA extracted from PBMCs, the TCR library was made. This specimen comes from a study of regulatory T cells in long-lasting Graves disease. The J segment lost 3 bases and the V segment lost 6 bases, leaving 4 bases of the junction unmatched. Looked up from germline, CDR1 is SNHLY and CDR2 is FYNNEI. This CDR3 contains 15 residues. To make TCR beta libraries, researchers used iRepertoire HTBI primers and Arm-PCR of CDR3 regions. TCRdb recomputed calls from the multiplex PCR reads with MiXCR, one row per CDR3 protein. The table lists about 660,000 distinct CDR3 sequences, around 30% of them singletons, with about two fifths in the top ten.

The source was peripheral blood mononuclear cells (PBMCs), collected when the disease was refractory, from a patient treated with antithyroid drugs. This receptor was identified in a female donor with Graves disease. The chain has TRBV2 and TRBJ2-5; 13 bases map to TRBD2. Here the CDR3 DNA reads TGTGCCAGCAGAGGGACTAGCGGGATGGAAGAGACCCAGTACTTC. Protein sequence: CASRGTSGMEETQYF.